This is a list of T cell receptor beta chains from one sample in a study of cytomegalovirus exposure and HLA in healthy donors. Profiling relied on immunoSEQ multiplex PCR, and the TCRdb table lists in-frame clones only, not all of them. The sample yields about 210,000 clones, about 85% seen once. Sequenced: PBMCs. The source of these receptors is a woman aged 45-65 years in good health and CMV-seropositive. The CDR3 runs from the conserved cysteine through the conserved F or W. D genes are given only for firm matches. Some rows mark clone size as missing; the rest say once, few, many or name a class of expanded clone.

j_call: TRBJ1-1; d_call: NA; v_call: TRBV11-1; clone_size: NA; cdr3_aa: CASSLALRGNTEAFF; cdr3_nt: TGTGCCAGCAGCTTAGCGCTCCGGGGGAACACTGAAGCTTTCTTT
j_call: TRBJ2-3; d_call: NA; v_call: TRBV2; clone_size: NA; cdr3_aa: CASSAYRGGADTQYF; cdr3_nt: TGTGCCAGCAGTGCCTACAGGGGGGGAGCAGATACGCAGTATTTT
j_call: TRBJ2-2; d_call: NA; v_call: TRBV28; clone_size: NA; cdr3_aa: CASSTLDTGELFF; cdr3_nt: TGTGCCAGCAGCACCTTAGACACCGGGGAGCTGTTTTTT
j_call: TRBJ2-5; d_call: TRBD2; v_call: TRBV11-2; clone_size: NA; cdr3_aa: CASSSDGGAVETQYF; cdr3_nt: TGTGCCAGCAGCTCTGACGGGGGGGCGGTCGAGACCCAGTACTTC
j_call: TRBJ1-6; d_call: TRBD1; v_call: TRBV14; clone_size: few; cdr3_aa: CASSRQGNSPLHF; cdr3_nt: TGTGCCAGCAGCCGACAGGGAAATTCACCCCTCCACTTT
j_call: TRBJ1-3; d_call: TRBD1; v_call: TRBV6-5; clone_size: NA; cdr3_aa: CAISRQGDGNTIYF; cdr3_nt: TGTGCCATCTCGAGACAGGGGGACGGAAACACCATATATTTT
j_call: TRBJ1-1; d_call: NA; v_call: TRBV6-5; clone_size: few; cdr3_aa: CASRPRQLPNTEAFF; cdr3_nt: TGTGCCAGCAGACCCAGACAGTTGCCGAACACTGAAGCTTTCTTT
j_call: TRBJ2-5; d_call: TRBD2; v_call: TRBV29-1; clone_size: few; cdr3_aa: CSVASGVRQETQYF; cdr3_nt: TGCAGCGTCGCGAGCGGGGTGCGCCAAGAGACCCAGTACTTC
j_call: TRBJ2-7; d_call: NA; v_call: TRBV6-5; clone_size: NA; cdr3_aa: CASSKGDRFYEQYF; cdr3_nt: TGTGCCAGCAGTAAAGGTGACAGGTTCTACGAGCAGTACTTC
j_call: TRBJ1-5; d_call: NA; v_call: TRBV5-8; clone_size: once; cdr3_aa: CASSLEQGQPQHF; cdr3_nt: TGTGCCAGCAGCTTGGAACAGGGTCAGCCCCAGCATTTT
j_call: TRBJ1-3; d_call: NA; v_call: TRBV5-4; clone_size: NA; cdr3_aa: CASRIQVRIGNTIYF; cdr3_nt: TGTGCCAGCAGGATACAGGTTAGGATAGGAAACACCATATATTTT
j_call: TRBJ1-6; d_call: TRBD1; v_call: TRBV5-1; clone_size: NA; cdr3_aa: CASSSGQGARNSPLHF; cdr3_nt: TGCGCCAGCAGCTCGGGACAGGGGGCTCGGAATTCACCCCTCCACTTT
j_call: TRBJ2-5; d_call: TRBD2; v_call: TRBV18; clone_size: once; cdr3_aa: CASSPPGGGSETQYF; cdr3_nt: TGTGCCAGCTCACCACCGGGGGGGGGTTCGGAGACCCAGTACTTC
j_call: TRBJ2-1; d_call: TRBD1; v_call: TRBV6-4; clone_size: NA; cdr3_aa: CASSGGQGRYNEQFF; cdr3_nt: TGTGCCAGCAGTGGTGGACAGGGGCGTTACAATGAGCAGTTCTTC
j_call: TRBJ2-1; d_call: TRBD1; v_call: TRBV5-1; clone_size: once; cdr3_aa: CASSPGQGRGNEQFF; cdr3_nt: TGCGCCAGCAGCCCCGGACAGGGGAGGGGCAATGAGCAGTTCTTC
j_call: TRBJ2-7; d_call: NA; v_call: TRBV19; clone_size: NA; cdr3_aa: CASSMGGPYEQYF; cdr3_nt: TGTGCCAGTAGTATGGGGGGACCCTACGAGCAGTACTTC
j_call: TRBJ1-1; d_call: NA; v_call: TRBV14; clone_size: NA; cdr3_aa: CASSQDQGTEAFF; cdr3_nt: TGTGCCAGCAGCCAAGATCAGGGGACTGAAGCTTTCTTT
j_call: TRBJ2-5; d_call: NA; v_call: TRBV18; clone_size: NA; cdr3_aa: CASCAGETQYF; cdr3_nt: TGTGCCAGCTGTGCGGGGGAGACCCAGTACTTC
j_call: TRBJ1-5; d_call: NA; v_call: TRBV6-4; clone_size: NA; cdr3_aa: CATLPGVGDSNQPQHF; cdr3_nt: TGTGCCACCCTACCGGGGGTGGGGGATAGCAATCAGCCCCAGCATTTT
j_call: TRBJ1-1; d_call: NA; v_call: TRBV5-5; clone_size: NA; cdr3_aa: CASSIQVNLGTEAFF; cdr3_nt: TGTGCCAGCAGCATCCAGGTTAACCTTGGCACTGAAGCTTTCTTT
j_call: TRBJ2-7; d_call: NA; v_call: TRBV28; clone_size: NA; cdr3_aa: CASSLYGDSTREQYF; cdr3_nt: TGTGCCAGCAGTTTATATGGTGACTCGACGAGGGAGCAGTACTTC
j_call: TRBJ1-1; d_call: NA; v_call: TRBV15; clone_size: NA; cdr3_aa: CATSRDTGGGTEAFF; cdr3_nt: TGTGCCACCAGCAGAGATACAGGCGGGGGCACTGAAGCTTTCTTT
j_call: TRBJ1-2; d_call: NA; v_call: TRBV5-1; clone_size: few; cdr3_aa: CASSYYRGGHGYTF; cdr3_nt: TGCGCCAGCAGCTACTACCGGGGGGGTCATGGCTACACCTTC
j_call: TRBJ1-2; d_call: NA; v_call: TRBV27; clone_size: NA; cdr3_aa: CASSPRQVNYGYTF; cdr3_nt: TGTGCCAGCAGTCCTCGGCAGGTTAACTATGGCTACACCTTC
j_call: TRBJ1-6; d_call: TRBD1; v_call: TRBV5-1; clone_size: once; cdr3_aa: CASSRSGGQGSPLHF; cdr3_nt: TGCGCCAGCAGCCGATCAGGGGGACAGGGTTCACCCCTCCACTTT
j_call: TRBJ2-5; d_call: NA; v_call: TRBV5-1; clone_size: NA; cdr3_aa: CASSLTLTAGETQYF; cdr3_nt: TGCGCCAGCAGCTTGACCCTCACCGCGGGAGAGACCCAGTACTTC
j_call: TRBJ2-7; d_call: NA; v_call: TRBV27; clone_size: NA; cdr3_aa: CASSSSPGTGDEQYF; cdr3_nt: TGTGCCAGCAGTTCTTCCCCCGGGACGGGGGACGAGCAGTACTTC
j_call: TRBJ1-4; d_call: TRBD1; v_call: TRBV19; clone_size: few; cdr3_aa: CASRRDRAATNEKLFF; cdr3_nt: TGTGCCAGTAGGAGGGACAGGGCTGCAACTAATGAAAAACTGTTTTTT
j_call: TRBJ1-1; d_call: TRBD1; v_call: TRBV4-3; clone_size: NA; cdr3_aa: CASSPRQGGRVNTEAFF; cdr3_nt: TGCGCCAGCAGCCCGAGACAGGGGGGGAGGGTGAACACTGAAGCTTTCTTT
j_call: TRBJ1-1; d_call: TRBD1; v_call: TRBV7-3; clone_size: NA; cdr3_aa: CASSPRDRGTTEAFF; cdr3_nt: TGTGCCAGCAGCCCCCGGGACAGGGGGACCACTGAAGCTTTCTTT
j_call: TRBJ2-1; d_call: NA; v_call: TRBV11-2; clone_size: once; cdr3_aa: CASSVRVSYNEQFF; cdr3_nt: TGTGCCAGCAGCGTCCGGGTCTCCTACAATGAGCAGTTCTTC
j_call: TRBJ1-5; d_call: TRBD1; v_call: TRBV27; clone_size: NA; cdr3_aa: CASSSGTGQPNQPQHF; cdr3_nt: TGTGCCAGCAGTTCGGGAACGGGACAGCCTAATCAGCCCCAGCATTTT
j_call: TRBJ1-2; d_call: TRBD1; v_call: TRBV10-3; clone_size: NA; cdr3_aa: CAISGDSAGYTF; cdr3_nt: TGTGCCATCAGTGGGGACAGCGCCGGCTACACCTTC
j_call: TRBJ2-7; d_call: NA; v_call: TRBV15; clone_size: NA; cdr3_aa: CATSRGGPKGQYF; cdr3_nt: TGTGCCACCAGCAGAGGGGGCCCCAAGGGGCAGTACTTC
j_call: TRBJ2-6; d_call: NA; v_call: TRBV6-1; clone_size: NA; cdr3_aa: CASSPQSGANVLTF; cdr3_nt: TGTGCCAGCAGTCCTCAGTCTGGGGCCAACGTCCTGACTTTC
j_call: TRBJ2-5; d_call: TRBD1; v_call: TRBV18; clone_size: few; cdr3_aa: CASSARTGRADETQYF; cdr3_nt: TGTGCCAGCTCAGCCCGGACAGGACGTGCGGACGAGACCCAGTACTTC
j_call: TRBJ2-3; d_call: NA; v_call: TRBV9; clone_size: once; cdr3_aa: CASSVGTALSTDTQYF; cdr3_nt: TGTGCCAGCAGCGTAGGGACAGCTCTTAGCACAGATACGCAGTATTTT
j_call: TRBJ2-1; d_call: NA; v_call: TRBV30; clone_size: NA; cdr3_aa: CAWNLRSHNEQFF; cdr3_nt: TGTGCCTGGAATCTTAGGAGCCACAATGAGCAGTTCTTC
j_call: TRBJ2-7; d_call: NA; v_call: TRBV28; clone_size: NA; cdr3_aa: CASSLLWEAYEQYF; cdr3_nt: TGTGCCAGCAGTTTACTGTGGGAGGCGTACGAGCAGTACTTC
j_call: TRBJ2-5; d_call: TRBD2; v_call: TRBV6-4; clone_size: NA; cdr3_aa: CASSDSGELAGRETQYF; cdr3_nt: TGTGCCAGCAGTGACTCGGGTGAACTAGCGGGGAGGGAGACCCAGTACTTC
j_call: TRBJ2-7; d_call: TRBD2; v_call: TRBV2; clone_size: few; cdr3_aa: CASSPATSGGPDSYEQYF; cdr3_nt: TGTGCCAGCAGTCCGGCGACTAGCGGGGGTCCGGACTCCTACGAGCAGTACTTC
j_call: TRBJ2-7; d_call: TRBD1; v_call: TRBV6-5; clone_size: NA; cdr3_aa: CASSRDRGKDEQYF; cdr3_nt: TGTGCCAGCAGTCGCGACAGGGGGAAGGACGAGCAGTACTTC
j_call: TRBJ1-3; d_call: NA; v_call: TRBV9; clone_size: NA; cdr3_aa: CASSPRDFSGNTIYF; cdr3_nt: TGTGCCAGCAGCCCTCGGGACTTCTCTGGAAACACCATATATTTT
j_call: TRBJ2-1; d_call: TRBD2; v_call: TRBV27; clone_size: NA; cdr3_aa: CASSPRLAGGPSSYNEQFF; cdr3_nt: TGTGCCAGCAGTCCCCGACTAGCGGGGGGGCCTAGCTCCTACAATGAGCAGTTCTTC
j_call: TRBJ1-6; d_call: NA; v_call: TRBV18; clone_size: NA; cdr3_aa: CASSPGQIPNSPLHF; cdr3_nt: TGTGCCAGCTCACCAGGACAGATTCCCAATTCACCCCTCCACTTT